The clone carrying this TCR beta chain occurred once. The data derive from a study of T cell changes during pregnancy in multiple sclerosis. The CDR3 runs 16 residues. The V gene lost 3 bases and the J gene lost 0 bases, with 12 bases spanning the gap. CDR1 SGDLS and CDR2 YYNGEE come from the germline V gene. Only in-frame clones appear in the TCRdb table, and some are missing; sequencing was by immunoSEQ multiplex PCR. Here the sample spans about 73,000 clones, roughly 92% being singletons. The specimen comprised peripheral blood, sampled in the third trimester of pregnancy. The TCR was taken from a female donor in good health, enrolled as a control in a pregnancy study. The chain joins TRBV9 to TRBJ2-2, with a possible D match to TRBD2 (6 bases). The DNA for the CDR3 is TGTGCCAGCAGCGGACCTAGCGACCCGAACACCGGGGAGCTGTTTTTT. Residues: CASSGPSDPNTGELFF. Combining the CDR3 with reference TRBV9 and TRBJ2-2 gives the whole variable domain DSGVTQTPKHLITATGQRVTLRCSPRSGDLSVYWYQQSLDQGLQFLIQYYNGEERAKGNILERFSAQQFPDLHSELNLSSLELGDSALYFCASSGPSDPNTGELFFGEGSRLTVL.